This T cell receptor (beta chain) originates from a study of blood T cell repertoires in COVID-19. Libraries were prepared by immunoSEQ multiplex PCR; TCRdb keeps only in-frame clonotypes and omits some of them. Of 200,000 to 300,000 clones listed, around 86% are singletons. Germline V gives CDR1 SGHNT, CDR2 YENEEA. The V end lost 4 bases, the J end lost 8 bases, and 6 bases lay between the germline ends. This CDR3 is built from 11 residues. The chain recombines TRBV11-3 with TRBJ2-1; D not certain. Source material: peripheral blood. The receptor was derived from a woman aged 55-69 years with active or convalescent COVID-19. The CDR3 loop is CASSSSHEQFF. The CDR3 nucleotides read TGTGCCAGCAGCTCCTCCCATGAGCAGTTCTTC.